This TCR beta chain is from a study of metastatic and nonmetastatic thyroid tumors. Looking at the study overall: Patients with malignant and benign thyroid disease provided blood and tumor or nodule tissue, whose repertoires were compared. Study-level points and caveats: Reports indicated that malignant thyroid tumors showed significantly higher TCR beta diversity than benign nodules did, in blood and tumor.

With MiXCR, TCRdb reprocessed the PCR reads. There are tens of thousands of clones in the sample; 9% to 13% occur only once, and roughly 9% lies in the top ten. Thyroid surgery had not been preceded by any treatment in any patient. Details on this clone: Its antigen is not identified. It may be a read error: a sequence one base away is much more abundant.

The sequencing sample was made of blood. The receptor's source is a male donor with papillary thyroid cancer or a benign thyroid nodule (not recorded which). Some clones in this sample may be carry-over from other donors' samples.

The CDR3 loop reads CAISLVGSSYEQYF. The DNA of the CDR3 is TGTGCCATCAGCTTGGTAGGCAGCTCCTACGAGCAGTACTTC. The chain recombines TRBV5-6 with TRBJ2-7; D gene unclear. The CDR3 has 14 amino acids. CDR1 SGHDT and CDR2 YYEEEE come from the germline V gene. The whole variable domain, remainder taken from reference TRBV5-6 and TRBJ2-7, is DAGVTQSPTHLIKTRGQQVTLRCSPKSGHDTVSWYQQALGQGPQFIFQYYEEEERQRGNFPDRFSGHQFPNYSSELNVNALLLGDSALYLCAISLVGSSYEQYFGPGTRLTVT.